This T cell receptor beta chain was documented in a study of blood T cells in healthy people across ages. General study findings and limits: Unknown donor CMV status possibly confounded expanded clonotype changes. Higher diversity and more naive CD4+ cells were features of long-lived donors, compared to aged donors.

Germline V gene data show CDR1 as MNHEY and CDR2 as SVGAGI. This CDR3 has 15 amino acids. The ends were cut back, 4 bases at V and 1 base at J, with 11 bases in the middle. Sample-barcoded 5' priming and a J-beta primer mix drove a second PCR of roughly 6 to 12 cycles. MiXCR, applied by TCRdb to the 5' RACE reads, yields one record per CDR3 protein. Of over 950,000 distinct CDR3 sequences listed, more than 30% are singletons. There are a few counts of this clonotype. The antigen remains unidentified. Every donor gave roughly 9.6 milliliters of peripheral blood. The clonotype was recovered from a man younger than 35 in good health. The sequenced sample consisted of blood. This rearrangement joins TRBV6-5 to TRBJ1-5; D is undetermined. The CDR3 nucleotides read TGTGCCAGCAGTTCCGGACCGGGAAGCAATCAGCCCCAGCATTTT. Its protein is CASSSGPGSNQPQHF.